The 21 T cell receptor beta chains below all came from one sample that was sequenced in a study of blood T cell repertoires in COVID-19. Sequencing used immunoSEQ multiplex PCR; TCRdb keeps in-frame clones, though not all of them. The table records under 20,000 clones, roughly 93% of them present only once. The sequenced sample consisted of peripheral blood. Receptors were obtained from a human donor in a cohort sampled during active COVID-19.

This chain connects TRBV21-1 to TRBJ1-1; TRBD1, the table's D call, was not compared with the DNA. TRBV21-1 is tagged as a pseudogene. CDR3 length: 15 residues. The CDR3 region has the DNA TGTGCCAGCCCACACGCGCAGGGAATGTACACTGAAGCTTTCTTT. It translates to CASPHAQGMYTEAFF.

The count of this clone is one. CDR3 nucleotides: TGTGCCAGCAGCTTGCTCGCAGGGGGCCGGGTAAATACGCAGTATTTT. Its protein product is CASSLLAGGRVNTQYF. The chain couples TRBV7-6 to TRBJ2-3; 8 nucleotides match TRBD1. Germline trimming cut 3 bases from V and 7 bases from J; bases unmatched to any gene: 12. This CDR3 contains 16 residues. Germline V gene data show CDR1 as SGHVS and CDR2 as FNYEAQ.

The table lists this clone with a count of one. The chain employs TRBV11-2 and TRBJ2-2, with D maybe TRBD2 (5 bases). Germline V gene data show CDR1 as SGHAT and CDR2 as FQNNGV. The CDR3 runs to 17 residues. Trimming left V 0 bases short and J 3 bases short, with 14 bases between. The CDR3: CASSLDRWGEDTGELFF. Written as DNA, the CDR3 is TGTGCCAGCAGCTTAGATAGGTGGGGAGAGGACACCGGGGAGCTGTTTTTT.

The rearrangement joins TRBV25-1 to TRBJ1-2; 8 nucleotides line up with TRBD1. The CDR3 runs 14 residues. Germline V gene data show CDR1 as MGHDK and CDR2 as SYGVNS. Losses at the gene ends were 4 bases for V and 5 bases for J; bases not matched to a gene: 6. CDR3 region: CASSGPGGRYGYTF. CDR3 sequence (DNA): TGTGCCAGCAGTGGACCAGGGGGCAGATATGGCTACACCTTC.

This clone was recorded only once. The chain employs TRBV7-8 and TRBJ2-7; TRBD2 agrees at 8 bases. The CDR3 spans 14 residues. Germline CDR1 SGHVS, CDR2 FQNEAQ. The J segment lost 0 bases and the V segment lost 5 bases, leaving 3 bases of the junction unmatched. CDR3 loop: CASSRLANSYEQYF. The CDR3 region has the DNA TGTGCCAGCAGCAGACTAGCGAACTCCTACGAGCAGTACTTC.

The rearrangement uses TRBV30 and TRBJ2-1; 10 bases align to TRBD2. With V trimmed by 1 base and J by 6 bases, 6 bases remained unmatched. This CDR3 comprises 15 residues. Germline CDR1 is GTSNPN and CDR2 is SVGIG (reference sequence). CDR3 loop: CAWSGASGSRNEQFF. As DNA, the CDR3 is TGTGCCTGGAGTGGAGCTAGCGGGAGTCGCAATGAGCAGTTCTTC.

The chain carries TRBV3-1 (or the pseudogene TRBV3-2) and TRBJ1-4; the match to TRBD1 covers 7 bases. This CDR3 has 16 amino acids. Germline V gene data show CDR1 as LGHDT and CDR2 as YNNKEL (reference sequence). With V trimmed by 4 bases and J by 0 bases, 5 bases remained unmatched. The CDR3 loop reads CASSPNTGATNEKLFF. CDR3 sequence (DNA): TGTGCCAGCAGCCCGAACACAGGGGCAACTAATGAAAAACTGTTTTTT.

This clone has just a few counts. CDR3 nucleotides: TGTGCCAGCAGTTACCCGGGGGCAGATACGCAGTATTTT. Its protein is CASSYPGADTQYF. The gene calls are TRBV6-2 or TRBV6-3 and TRBJ2-3; possible D gene TRBD2, 6 bases. Trimming took off 2 bases at V and 4 bases at J, with 7 bases between the two ends. Germline CDR1 reads MNHEY; CDR2 reads SVGEGT. The CDR3 is 13 residues long.

The CDR3 loop is CASSIRSGAGPTGELFF. The CDR3 DNA reads TGTGCCAGTAGTATCCGTTCAGGGGCAGGCCCGACCGGGGAGCTGTTTTTT. The rearrangement uses TRBV19 and TRBJ2-2, with D perhaps matching TRBD1 (6 bases). The V gene's germline CDR1 is LNHDA and CDR2 SQIVND (reference sequence). The CDR3 is 17 amino acids. Trimming shortened V by 3 bases and J by 5 bases, and 19 bases separated the two germline ends.

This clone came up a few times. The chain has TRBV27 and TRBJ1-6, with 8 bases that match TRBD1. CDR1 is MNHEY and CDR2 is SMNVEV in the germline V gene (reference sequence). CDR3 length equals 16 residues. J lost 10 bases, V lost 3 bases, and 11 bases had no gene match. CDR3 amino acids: CASSLAGQGVGSPLHF. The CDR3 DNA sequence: TGTGCCAGCAGTTTGGCCGGACAGGGCGTGGGCTCACCCCTCCACTTT.

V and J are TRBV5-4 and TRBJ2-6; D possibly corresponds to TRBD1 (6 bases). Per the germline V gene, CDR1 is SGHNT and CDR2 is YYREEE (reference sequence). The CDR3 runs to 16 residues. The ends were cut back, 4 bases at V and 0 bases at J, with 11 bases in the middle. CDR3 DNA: TGTGCCAGCAGCATGACAGGTGGCTCTGGGGCCAACGTCCTGACTTTC. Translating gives CASSMTGGSGANVLTF.

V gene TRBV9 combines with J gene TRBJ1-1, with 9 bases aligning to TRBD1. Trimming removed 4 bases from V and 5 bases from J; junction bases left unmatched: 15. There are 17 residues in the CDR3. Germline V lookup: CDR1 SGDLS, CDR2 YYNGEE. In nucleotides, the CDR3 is TGTGCCAGCAGCAAAGTATCCGGGGGGACAGGGAGGACTGAAGCTTTCTTT. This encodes CASSKVSGGTGRTEAFF.

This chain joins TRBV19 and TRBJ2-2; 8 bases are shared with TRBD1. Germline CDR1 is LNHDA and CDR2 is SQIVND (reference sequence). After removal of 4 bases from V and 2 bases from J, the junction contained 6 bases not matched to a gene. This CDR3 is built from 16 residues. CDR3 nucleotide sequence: TGTGCCAGTAGTAGCCGGACAGGGCTTAACACCGGGGAGCTGTTTTTT. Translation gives CASSSRTGLNTGELFF. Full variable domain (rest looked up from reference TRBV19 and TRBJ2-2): DGGITQSPKYLFRKEGQNVTLSCEQNLNHDAMYWYRQDPGQGLRLIYYSQIVNDFQKGDIAEGYSVSREKKESFPLTVTSAQKNPTAFYLCASSSRTGLNTGELFFGEGSRLTVL.

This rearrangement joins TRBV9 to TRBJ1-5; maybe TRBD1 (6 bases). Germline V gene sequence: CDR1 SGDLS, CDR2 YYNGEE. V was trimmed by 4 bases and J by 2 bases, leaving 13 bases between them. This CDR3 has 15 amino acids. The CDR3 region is CASSKGGLGNQPQHF. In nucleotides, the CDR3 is TGTGCCAGCAGCAAGGGGGGGCTTGGCAATCAGCCCCAGCATTTT.

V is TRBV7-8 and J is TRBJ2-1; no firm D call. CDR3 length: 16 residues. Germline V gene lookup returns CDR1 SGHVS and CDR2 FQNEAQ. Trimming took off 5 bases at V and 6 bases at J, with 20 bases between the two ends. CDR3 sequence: CASSPANGIRVNEQFF. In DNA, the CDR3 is TGTGCCAGCAGCCCCGCAAACGGCATTCGGGTCAATGAGCAGTTCTTC.

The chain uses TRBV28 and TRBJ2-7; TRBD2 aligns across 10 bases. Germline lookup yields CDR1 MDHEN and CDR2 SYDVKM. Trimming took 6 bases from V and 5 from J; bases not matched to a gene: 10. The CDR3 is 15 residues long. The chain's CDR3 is CASSRTTSGADEQYF. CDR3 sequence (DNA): TGTGCCAGCAGCCGAACCACTAGCGGGGCAGACGAGCAGTACTTC.

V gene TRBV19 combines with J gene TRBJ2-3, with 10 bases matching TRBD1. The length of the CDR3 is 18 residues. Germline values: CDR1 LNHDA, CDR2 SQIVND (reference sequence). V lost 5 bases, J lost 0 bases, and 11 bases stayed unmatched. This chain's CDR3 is CASSGGDRGHPSTDTQYF. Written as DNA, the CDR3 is TGTGCCAGTAGTGGAGGGGACAGGGGACACCCTAGCACAGATACGCAGTATTTT.

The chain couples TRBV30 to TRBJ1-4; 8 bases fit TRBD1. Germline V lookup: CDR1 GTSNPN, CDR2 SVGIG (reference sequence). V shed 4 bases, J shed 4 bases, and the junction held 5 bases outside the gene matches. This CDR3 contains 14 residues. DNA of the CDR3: TGTGCCTGGACCAGACAGGGGATTAATGAAAAACTGTTTTTT. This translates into CAWTRQGINEKLFF.

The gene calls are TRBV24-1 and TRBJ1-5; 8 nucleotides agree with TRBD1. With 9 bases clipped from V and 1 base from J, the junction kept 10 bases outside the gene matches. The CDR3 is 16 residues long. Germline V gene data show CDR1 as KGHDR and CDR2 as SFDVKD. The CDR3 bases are TGTGCCACCCCCTTCCAGGGGGCGGGCAGCAATCAGCCCCAGCATTTT. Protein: CATPFQGAGSNQPQHF.

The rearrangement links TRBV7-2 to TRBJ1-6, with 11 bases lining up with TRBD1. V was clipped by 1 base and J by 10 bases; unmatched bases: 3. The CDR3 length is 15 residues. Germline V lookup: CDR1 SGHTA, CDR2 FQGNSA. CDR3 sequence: CASSLDGTGGSPLHF. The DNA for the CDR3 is TGTGCCAGCAGCTTAGACGGGACAGGGGGATCACCCCTCCACTTT.

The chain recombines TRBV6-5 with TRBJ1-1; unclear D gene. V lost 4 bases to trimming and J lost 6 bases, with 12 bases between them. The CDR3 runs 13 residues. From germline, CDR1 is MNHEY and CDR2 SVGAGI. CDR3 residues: CASSWATSPEAFF. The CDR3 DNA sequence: TGTGCCAGCAGTTGGGCTACGTCCCCTGAAGCTTTCTTT.